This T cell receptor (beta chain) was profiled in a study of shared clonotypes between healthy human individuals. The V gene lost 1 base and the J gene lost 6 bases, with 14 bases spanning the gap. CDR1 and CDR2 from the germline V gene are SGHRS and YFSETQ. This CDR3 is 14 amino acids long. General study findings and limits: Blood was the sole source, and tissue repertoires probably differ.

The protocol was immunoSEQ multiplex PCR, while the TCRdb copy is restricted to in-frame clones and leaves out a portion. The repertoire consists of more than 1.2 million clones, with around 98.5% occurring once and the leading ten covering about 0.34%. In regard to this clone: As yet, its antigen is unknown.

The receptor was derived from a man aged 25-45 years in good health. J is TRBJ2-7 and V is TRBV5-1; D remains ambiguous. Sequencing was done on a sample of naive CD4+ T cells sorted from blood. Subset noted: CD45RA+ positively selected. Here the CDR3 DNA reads TGCGCCAGCAGCTTGTGGAGTTTCCCGGGCGAGCAGTACTTC. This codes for CASSLWSFPGEQYF.